The clone carrying this TCR beta chain was detected only once. Antigen specificity is unknown. This sample is drawn from a study of OX40 agonist ivuxolimab in advanced cancers. Study as a whole: Administration of intravenous ivuxolimab to patients occurred every 2 weeks at 0.01 to 10 mg/kg.

Patients with a history of autoimmune disease or on systemic immunosuppression were excluded. Sequencing used immunoSEQ multiplex PCR; TCRdb keeps in-frame clones, though not all of them. The top ten hold approximately 8% of the sample, which has about 67,000 clones, 70% to 90% seen once. The CDR3 runs 14 residues. Trimming at V came to 4 bases and at J to 4 bases, leaving 3 bases not matched to a gene. Germline CDR1 SGHVS, CDR2 FQNEAQ. The study's findings and limits: More expanded clones were found, on average, in CD8+ than in CD4+ T cells. Dose levels from 0.1 to 3.0 mg/kg saw CD4+ and CD8+ blood T cells expand clonally by week 6.

Source: CD4+ or CD8+ T cells sorted from blood, taken in a trial of the OX40 agonist ivuxolimab. The chain employs TRBV7-8 and TRBJ2-5; 10 bases align to TRBD2. The sequence derives from an adult with an advanced solid tumor such as melanoma, head and neck, liver or kidney cancer. The DNA for the CDR3 is TGTGCCAGCAGCTCAGCGGGGGGGCTAGAGACCCAGTACTTC. This encodes CASSSAGGLETQYF.